In its sample, the clone carrying this T cell receptor beta chain was seen many times. Its antigen remains unidentified. This sample is drawn from a study of HIV-infected patients and healthy controls. Study-level points and caveats: HIV-infected patients shared fewer CDR3 sequences between individuals than healthy controls. HIV+ repertoires were severely depleted of MAIT alpha-chain CDR3s, unlike healthy controls.

Alpha and beta constant-region primers primed reverse transcription of about 0.5 ug RNA. Each of the alpha and beta chains got its own library through chain-specific third strand synthesis with indices. A single primer pair per chain amplified all rearrangements, with per-molecule barcodes. Priming off the SP2 site generated the second strand. TCRdb fed the 5' RACE reads into MiXCR, producing one record per CDR3 protein. The sample includes about 24,000 distinct CDR3 sequences, approximately 7.7% of them seen just once. This CDR3 is 16 amino acids long. From germline, CDR1 is SGHVS and CDR2 FQNEAQ. V gave up 7 bases and J gave up 7 bases; unmatched junction bases: 16. All unsorted peripheral T cells were captured because whole blood was used without fractionation.

This TCR derives from an adult in good health. The sequenced sample consisted of blood. V gene TRBV7-8 combines with J gene TRBJ2-1, with 7 bases aligning to TRBD1. In DNA form, the CDR3 reads TGTGCCAGCACCGCCTTACGGGACAGTCGTAAAAATGAGCAGTTCTTC. Its protein is CASTALRDSRKNEQFF.